This TCR beta chain stems from a study of cytomegalovirus exposure and HLA in healthy donors. Study-wide results and limits: Under in vitro conditions, three CMV-associated chains were confirmed as specific for CMV antigens.

Use of 60 Vbeta and 13 Jbeta primers characterized the PCR. The method was immunoSEQ multiplex PCR; TCRdb's version includes in-frame clones alone and lacks a portion of them. The profile covers roughly 130,000 clones, with around four fifths appearing a single time and just over 1% taken by the ten largest. V shed 3 bases, J shed 7 bases, and the junction held 11 bases outside the gene matches. Germline lookup yields CDR1 LNHNV and CDR2 YYDKDF (reference sequence). There are 16 residues in the CDR3. Of note for this clone: What it recognizes is unknown.

The TCR originated in a human donor in good health. This rearrangement joins TRBV15 to TRBJ1-2; 10 positions match TRBD1. Sequencing was done on a sample of PBMCs. The CDR3 region is CATSSHHPGTGVGYTF. CDR3 DNA sequence: TGTGCCACCAGCAGCCACCACCCCGGGACAGGGGTTGGCTACACCTTC.